Given below is one T cell receptor (beta chain) in context. The sample comes from a study of cytomegalovirus exposure and HLA in healthy donors. Looked up from germline, CDR1 is MNHEY and CDR2 is SMNVEV (reference sequence). The CDR3 has 17 amino acids. V lost 4 bases and J 5 bases, leaving 23 bases between the germline ends. Primers for the PCR totalled 60 Vbeta and 13 Jbeta. Method: immunoSEQ multiplex PCR; TCRdb's copy keeps in-frame clones and lacks some. The sample consists of around 150,000 clones, 76% of them appearing once. The genes are TRBV27 and TRBJ1-1; D is perhaps TRBD1 (6 bases). The receptor was isolated from a man between 35 and 55 years old in good health and CMV-seronegative. Source material: PBMCs. Here the CDR3 reads CASSSLTGTLASTEAFF. CDR3 bases: TGTGCCAGCAGTTCATTGACCGGGACACTCGCATCGACTGAAGCTTTCTTT.